This T cell receptor beta chain was captured by sequencing in a study of Ad26.COV2.S vaccination and SARS-CoV-2 variants. This clone was seen just once. The data were produced by immunoSEQ multiplex PCR, yet TCRdb's version contains in-frame clones alone and is incomplete. The sample shows under 250,000 clones, 70% to 90% of them seen only once. The treatment here: about 20 received Ad26.COV2.S at low or high dose, single or two shots; about 5 received placebo; per-sample allocation not given. Samples were taken on day 63 after the first vaccine or placebo injection. The CDR3 sequence is 23 residues long. Germline CDR1 is SGHDN and CDR2 is FVKESK. Trimming took off 3 bases at V and 5 bases at J, with 37 bases between the two ends.

The material was peripheral blood, obtained in a trial of Ad26.COV2.S vaccine versus placebo. The TCR was taken from a person between 18 and 59 years old who received the Ad26.COV2.S COVID-19 vaccine or a placebo. The rearrangement uses TRBV14 and TRBJ2-2; D is possibly TRBD2 (6 bases). The CDR3 reads CASSHRPFLFNGADWGETGELFF. The CDR3 DNA reads TGTGCCAGCAGCCATCGTCCTTTTCTTTTCAACGGAGCCGATTGGGGGGAAACCGGGGAGCTGTTTTTT. Combining the CDR3 with reference TRBV14 and TRBJ2-2 gives the whole variable domain EAGVTQFPSHSVIEKGQTVTLRCDPISGHDNLYWYRRVMGKEIKFLLHFVKESKQDESGMPNNRFLAERTGGTYSTLKVQPAELEDSGVYFCASSHRPFLFNGADWGETGELFFGEGSRLTVL.